A selection of T cell receptor beta chains follows, all from one sample in a study of shared clonotypes between healthy human individuals. The method was immunoSEQ multiplex PCR; TCRdb's version includes in-frame clones alone and lacks a portion of them. The sample holds 2.3 million or so clones; approximately 93% are singletons and the top ten take roughly 0.36%. Sequenced sample: naive CD4+ T cells from PBMCs. The receptors originated from a man aged 18 to 30 in good health. Some clones in this sample may be carry-over from other donors' samples. The CDR3 runs from the conserved cysteine through the conserved F or W. A D gene is named only where the DNA matches it firmly. The size entry is marked missing in some rows and otherwise reads once, few, many or a size class.

TRBV6-1	.	.	TRBJ2-7	CASSEGEVYEQYF	TGTGCCAGCAGTGAAGGGGAAGTCTACGAGCAGTACTTC
TRBV7-2	.	.	TRBJ1-4	CASRRGSANEKLFF	TGTGCCAGCAGGCGGGGTAGTGCTAATGAAAAACTGTTTTTT
TRBV25-1	.	TRBD2	TRBJ2-1	CASSVNSGSKNEQFF	TGTGCCAGCAGTGTCAATAGCGGGAGTAAAAATGAGCAGTTCTTC
TRBV11-1	.	.	TRBJ1-1	CASSLVPGVGNTEAFF	TGTGCCAGCAGCCTCGTCCCCGGGGTAGGCAACACTGAAGCTTTCTTT
TRBV7-3	.	.	TRBJ2-2	CASSFTPGAGELFF	TGTGCCAGCAGCTTCACCCCTGGGGCCGGGGAGCTGTTTTTT
TRBV2	.	.	TRBJ2-7	CASSEGSGIVEQYF	TGTGCCAGCAGTGAAGGTAGCGGTATCGTCGAGCAGTACTTC
TRBV19	.	.	TRBJ2-1	CASGWTQRDNEQFF	TGTGCCAGTGGCTGGACTCAACGGGACAATGAGCAGTTCTTC
TRBV4-1	.	TRBD1	TRBJ1-2	CASSLDRGRQDYGYTF	TGCGCCAGCAGCCTAGACAGGGGGCGCCAGGACTATGGCTACACCTTC
TRBV7-8	.	TRBD1	TRBJ1-1	CASSRDREYTEAFF	TGTGCCAGCAGCCGCGACAGGGAATACACTGAAGCTTTCTTT
TRBV6-6	.	.	TRBJ1-1	CASSGTGRANTEAFF	TGTGCCAGCAGTGGTACAGGGCGGGCGAACACTGAAGCTTTCTTT
TRBV30	.	.	TRBJ2-1	CAWRPPTPYNEQFF	TGTGCCTGGAGGCCCCCCACCCCATACAATGAGCAGTTCTTC
TRBV19	.	.	TRBJ1-2	CASSPTGQGLYTF	TGTGCCAGTAGCCCCACGGGTCAGGGCCTGTACACCTTC
TRBV2	.	.	TRBJ1-5	CASRGEAISNQPQHF	TGTGCCAGCAGGGGGGAGGCCATTAGCAATCAGCCCCAGCATTTT
TRBV28	.	.	TRBJ1-2	CASSLYFRDERGYTF	TGTGCCAGCAGTTTATATTTCCGGGACGAAAGGGGCTACACCTTC
TRBV7-9	.	.	TRBJ2-6	CASSESSGANVLTF	TGTGCCAGCAGCGAAAGCTCTGGGGCCAACGTCCTGACTTTC
TRBV15	.	TRBD2	TRBJ2-7	CATSVGTSGSYEQYF	TGTGCCACCAGCGTCGGGACTAGCGGCTCCTACGAGCAGTACTTC
TRBV5-1	.	TRBD2	TRBJ2-5	CASSWGTSGRARETQYF	TGCGCCAGCAGCTGGGGGACTAGCGGGAGGGCCCGGGAGACCCAGTACTTC
TRBV2	.	.	TRBJ2-5	CARATLGETQYF	TGTGCCAGGGCGACCTTGGGCGAGACCCAGTACTTC
TRBV16	.	.	TRBJ1-1	CASSQSGLLPSRNTEAFF	TGTGCCAGCAGCCAATCGGGCCTCTTGCCCAGCAGGAACACTGAAGCTTTCTTT
TRBV5-1	.	TRBD1	TRBJ2-1	CASSPQGAHYNEQFF	TGCGCCAGCAGCCCTCAGGGGGCTCACTACAATGAGCAGTTCTTC
TRBV5-1	.	TRBD1	TRBJ2-3	CASSLGQGAVTDTQYF	TGCGCCAGCAGCTTGGGACAGGGGGCTGTAACAGATACGCAGTATTTT
TRBV5-1	.	.	TRBJ2-6	CASSELSGANVLTF	TGCGCCAGCAGCGAGCTTTCTGGGGCCAACGTCCTGACTTTC
TRBV10-3	once	.	TRBJ2-3	CAISELGSTDTQYF	TGTGCCATCAGTGAGCTTGGAAGCACAGATACGCAGTATTTT
TRBV27	once	.	TRBJ1-1	CASRTIRGTMNTEAFF	TGTGCCAGCCGGACTATTAGGGGGACAATGAACACTGAAGCTTTCTTT
TRBV13	.	.	TRBJ2-7	CASSLGGAGPEF	TGTGCCAGCAGCTTAGGGGGGGCAGGACCCGAGTTC
TRBV18	.	TRBD2	TRBJ2-3	CASSPRTSGSADTQYF	TGTGCCAGCTCGCCAAGGACTAGCGGGAGCGCAGATACGCAGTATTTT
TRBV5-1	.	.	TRBJ1-2	CASSRGEANYGYTF	TGCGCCAGCAGTCGGGGAGAAGCTAACTATGGCTACACCTTC
TRBV5-1	.	TRBD2	TRBJ2-3	CASSLATSGDTQYF	TGCGCCAGCAGCTTGGCTACTAGCGGAGATACGCAGTATTTT
TRBV7-9	.	TRBD1	TRBJ2-3	CVSGTARTQYF	TGTGTTTCCGGGACAGCCCGGACGCAGTATTTT
TRBV5-1	.	TRBD2	TRBJ2-7	CASSSLTSGRDEQYF	TGCGCCAGCAGCTCCTTGACTAGCGGGAGAGACGAGCAGTACTTC
TRBV29-1	.	TRBD2	TRBJ2-1	CSVEASGSSYNEQFF	TGCAGCGTTGAGGCTAGCGGCAGCTCCTACAATGAGCAGTTCTTC
TRBV27	.	.	TRBJ2-1	CASSFMGLRVGEQFF	TGTGCCAGCAGTTTCATGGGACTTCGGGTCGGAGAGCAGTTCTTC
TRBV6-5	.	.	TRBJ1-5	CASGDSNQPQHF	TGTGCCAGCGGGGATAGCAATCAGCCCCAGCATTTT
TRBV11-2	.	.	TRBJ1-1	CASSLRVLGTEAFF	TGTGCCAGCAGCTTGAGGGTTTTGGGGACTGAAGCTTTCTTT